This is a list of T cell receptor beta chains from one sample in a study of Graves' ophthalmopathy and Graves' hyperthyroidism. TCRdb analysed the multiplex PCR reads with MiXCR anew, one entry per CDR3 protein. Among roughly 610,000 distinct CDR3 sequences listed, over 20% were seen once. The sample comprised peripheral blood. All receptors derive from a woman aged 18-29 years with stable Graves' hyperthyroidism. Some clones in this sample may be carry-over from other donors' samples. Both conserved end residues are part of each CDR3. The D gene is left open where the match is weak. Clone size is not always given. Where it is, it says once, few, many or a class for expanded clones.

D gene | J gene | V gene | clone size | CDR3 DNA | CDR3 protein
- | TRBJ2-5 | TRBV4-1 | many | TGCGCCAGCAGCAGTTTGGCAGCGGCAGGGGAGACCCAGTACTTC | CASSSLAAAGETQYF
- | TRBJ1-1 | TRBV29-1 | many | TGCAGCGTTGGTTTACTTATGAACACTGAAGCTTTCTTT | CSVGLLMNTEAFF
- | TRBJ2-7 | TRBV27 | many | TGTGCCAGCAGTTTGTCGGTCTTACTCTCCTACGAGCAGTACTTC | CASSLSVLLSYEQYF
TRBD1 | TRBJ1-2 | TRBV9 | - | TGTGCCAGCAGCGTAGGGGGACAGGGGAAAGGCTACACCTTC | CASSVGGQGKGYTF
- | TRBJ2-5 | TRBV7-9 | many | TGTGCCAGCAGGGGGATTGAGGAGACCCAGTACTTC | CASRGIEETQYF
TRBD1 | TRBJ2-5 | TRBV7-9 | few | TGTGCCAGCAGCTCTCGACAGGGGAAAGAGACCCAGTACTTC | CASSSRQGKETQYF
- | TRBJ1-6 | TRBV6-2/TRBV6-3 | many | TGTGCCAGCAGTTACTCTCCGGGACTCAATAATTCACCCCTCCACTTT | CASSYSPGLNNSPLHF
- | TRBJ2-2 | TRBV4-1 | few | TGCGCCAGCAGCCAAGACGGCGGGCTCGAAACGGGAGTAGCCGGGGAGCTGTTTTTT | CASSQDGGLETGVAGELFF
- | TRBJ1-6 | TRBV10-2 | few | TGCGCCAGCAAGGACAGTCCGAATTCACCCCTCCACTTT | CASKDSPNSPLHF
- | TRBJ1-5 | TRBV4-1 | - | TGCGCCAGCAGCCAAGAAGGACGGCCCAATCAGTGGCCCCAGCATTTT | CASSQEGRPNQWPQHF
- | TRBJ1-1 | TRBV9 | few | TGTGCCAGCAGCGTAATAGGGCAGACGAACACTGAAGCTTTCTTT | CASSVIGQTNTEAFF
- | TRBJ2-7 | TRBV7-2 | many | TGTGCCAGCAGCTGGCGACGGGGACCCTACGAGCAGTACTTC | CASSWRRGPYEQYF
- | TRBJ1-1 | TRBV5-1 | many | TGCGCCAGCAGCCGGTTTTTGGACAAGAACACTGAAGCTTTCTTT | CASSRFLDKNTEAFF
- | TRBJ1-5 | TRBV6-5 | many | TGTGCCAGCAGTTACTCCCAGGGTGAACAGCCCCAGCATTTT | CASSYSQGEQPQHF
TRBD2 | TRBJ2-2 | TRBV12-3/TRBV12-4 | - | TGTGCCAGCAGTGGGGGACTAGCGGGAGAGACCGGGGAGCTGTTTTTT | CASSGGLAGETGELFF
- | TRBJ1-5 | TRBV2 | many | TGTGCCAGCAGTGATCAACGGGACAATCAGCCCCAGCATTTT | CASSDQRDNQPQHF
- | TRBJ2-7 | TRBV18 | once | TGTGCCAGCTCCCGAGGCGGGGCCCTATACGAGCAGTACTTC | CASSRGGALYEQYF
- | TRBJ2-5 | TRBV20-1 | many | TGCAGTGCTAGGTCCCAAGAGACCCAGTACTTC | CSARSQETQYF
- | TRBJ2-5 | TRBV12-3/TRBV12-4 | - | TGTGCCAGCAGGCTCAGGGGCGGCCAAGTGACCCAGTACTTC | CASRLRGGQVTQYF
TRBD2 | TRBJ2-7 | TRBV13 | many | TGTGCCAGCAGCCCCGCGACTAGCGGTTACGAGCAGTACTTC | CASSPATSGYEQYF
- | TRBJ1-2 | TRBV3-1 | few | TGTGCCAGCAGCCAGGGTGGAGGCCACACCTTC | CASSQGGGHTF
TRBD1 | TRBJ2-2 | TRBV10-1 | - | TGCGCCAGCAGCCGCCGGACAGGACTCACCGGGGAGCTGTTTTTT | CASSRRTGLTGELFF
- | TRBJ1-1 | TRBV3-1 | many | TGTGCCAGCAGCCGGGGTGTGGAAGCTTTCTTT | CASSRGVEAFF
TRBD2 | TRBJ2-7 | TRBV5-1 | many | TGCGCCAGCAGCTTGGAGGGACTAGCGGCCTACGAGCAGTACTTC | CASSLEGLAAYEQYF
- | TRBJ1-2 | TRBV12-3/TRBV12-4 | few | TGTGCCAGCAGTCCCTCAGGAGGTTCGGATGGCTACACCTTC | CASSPSGGSDGYTF
- | TRBJ2-7 | TRBV2 | many | TGTGCCAGCAGTCCCATTGACGGTCTCGGGCTCTACGAGCAGTACTTC | CASSPIDGLGLYEQYF
- | TRBJ1-1 | TRBV12-3/TRBV12-4 | many | TGTGCCAGCAGTTTAATGGTTGAAGCTTTCTTT | CASSLMVEAFF
- | TRBJ1-2 | TRBV4-1 | many | TGCGCCAGCAGCCAAGATATAGCGGGGAGGAACTATGGCTACACCTTC | CASSQDIAGRNYGYTF
- | TRBJ2-2 | TRBV29-1 | once | TGCAGCGTCCAGGACAGACAGAAAAACACCGGGGAGCTGTTTTTT | CSVQDRQKNTGELFF
- | TRBJ2-5 | TRBV11-1 | - | TGTGCCAGCAGCCACGAGGCTCCTCAAGAGACCCAGTACTTC | CASSHEAPQETQYF
TRBD2 | TRBJ2-5 | TRBV6-2/TRBV6-3 | many | TGTGCCAGCAGCCATCCGGCTAGCGGGATAGAGACCCAGTACTTC | CASSHPASGIETQYF
- | TRBJ2-5 | TRBV18 | few | TGTGCCAGCTCACCCGTCGACACCCCAAGGGAGACCCAGTACTTC | CASSPVDTPRETQYF
- | TRBJ1-1 | TRBV6-1 | many | TGTGCCAGCAGTGTTACTGCGGCCACTGAAGCTTTCTTT | CASSVTAATEAFF
TRBD1 | TRBJ2-7 | TRBV9 | many | TGTGCCAGCAGCGTAGCCGGGACAGACTACGAGCAGTACTTC | CASSVAGTDYEQYF
TRBD2 | TRBJ2-5 | TRBV28 | - | TGTGCCAGCAGTTTTGGGGCTACTAGCGTCCGGGGGCAAGAGACCCAGTACTTC | CASSFGATSVRGQETQYF
TRBD2 | TRBJ2-5 | TRBV20-1 | many | TGCAGTGCTAGAGAACTAGCGGGGTGGGAGACCCAGTACTTC | CSARELAGWETQYF
TRBD1 | TRBJ1-6 | TRBV19 | many | TGTGCCAGTCAGCAGGGGGCAGATAATTCACCCCTCCACTTT | CASQQGADNSPLHF
- | TRBJ1-6 | TRBV7-9 | many | TGTGCCAGCAGCTTAGATATCGGCCGTTCCTACTTT | CASSLDIGRSYF
- | TRBJ2-2 | TRBV7-9 | few | TGTGCCAGCAGCCCGCGGAACAGGGTGGCCGGGGAGCTGTTTTTT | CASSPRNRVAGELFF
- | TRBJ1-1 | TRBV11-2 | many | TGCGCCAGCAGCTTGGACACTGAAGCTTTCTTT | CASSLDTEAFF
- | TRBJ1-1 | TRBV30 | - | TGTGCCTGGAGTTGGAAGGACGGGGCTTTCTTT | CAWSWKDGAFF